The next 3 T cell receptor beta chains were all read from a single sample in a study of T cells in localized non-small cell lung cancer. Measured with immunoSEQ multiplex PCR; TCRdb has only the in-frame clones, and not every one. This sample yields some 27,000 clones, of which roughly 90% are seen a single time; around 2.8% belongs to the top ten. Here the sequenced sample was peripheral blood, taken before any cancer treatment. The receptors here all came from a woman aged 18 to 55 with stage I lung adenocarcinoma.

The V and J genes are TRBV9 and TRBJ1-3; 7 bases map to TRBD1. The CDR3 has 14 amino acids. J lost 2 bases, V lost 3 bases, and 2 bases had no gene match. Germline V gene sequence: CDR1 SGDLS, CDR2 YYNGEE. CDR3 protein: CASSEQGTGNTIYF. As DNA, the CDR3 is TGTGCCAGCAGCGAACAGGGGACTGGAAACACCATATATTTT.

This chain uses TRBV9 with TRBJ1-1; the D gene is possibly TRBD1 (5 bases). The CDR3 totals 13 residues. V was cut by 0 bases and J by 5 bases, with 8 bases left in between. CDR1 is SGDLS, CDR2 YYNGEE, per germline. CDR3 in amino acids: CASSVGGETEAFF. CDR3 DNA sequence: TGTGCCAGCAGCGTAGGGGGGGAGACTGAAGCTTTCTTT.

This sequence joins TRBV6-5 and TRBJ1-2; the match to TRBD1 covers 7 bases. J lost 0 bases, V lost 7 bases, and 8 bases had no gene match. Germline lookup yields CDR1 MNHEY and CDR2 SVGAGI. This CDR3 spans 15 amino acids. The CDR3 nucleotides are TGTGCCAGCATCGAACACAGGGGAACTAACTATGGCTACACCTTC. Its protein is CASIEHRGTNYGYTF.